Listed here is a single TCR beta chain. The sample is drawn from a study of control samples from healthy donors and cancer patients. Germline assignment: CDR1 SGHAT and CDR2 FQNNGV. Losses at the gene ends were 0 bases for V and 6 bases for J; bases not matched to a gene: 4. The CDR3 is made up of 14 amino acids. Profiling relied on immunoSEQ multiplex PCR, and the TCRdb table lists in-frame clones only, not all of them. In the table there are roughly 120,000 clones, about nine tenths of which are singletons. The chain recombines TRBV11-2 with TRBJ2-7, with TRBD1 matching 8 bases. This sequence was found in a woman aged 18-29 years in good health. The sample taken for sequencing was blood. Here the CDR3 reads CASSLEDRVSEQYF. Here the CDR3 DNA reads TGTGCCAGCAGCTTAGAGGACAGGGTGTCCGAGCAGTACTTC.